The clone carrying this T cell receptor (beta chain) was seen at least ten times. The sample originates from a study of CD8 T cells in ankylosing spondylitis. TCRdb processed the 5' RACE reads anew with MiXCR; each CDR3 protein has one entry. The sample contains about 42,000 distinct CDR3 sequences, 2.5% to 3% of which appear only once. The sample taken for sequencing was blood, either unsorted or a sorted T cell fraction (not recorded which). This receptor was identified in a male donor with ankylosing spondylitis or in good health (not recorded which).

The CDR3 nucleotides are TGTGCCAGCAGCGTAGTAGACACAGATACGCAGTATTTT. Translating it yields CASSVVDTDTQYF. The rearrangement links TRBV9 to TRBJ2-3; no clear D gene. This CDR3 has 13 residues. V lost 0 bases, J lost 2 bases, and 4 bases lay in between. CDR1 is SGDLS and CDR2 is YYNGEE in the germline V gene.